The following is a T cell receptor beta chain sequence with its context. Its antigen is unknown. Sequence at one end of the junction differs from germline and may be a read error. Researchers used the Oncomine TCR Beta short-read assay to sequence DNA from cultured CD4+ T cells. TCRdb used MiXCR to reprocess the PCR reads, holding one entry per CDR3 protein. Of nearly 4,500 distinct CDR3 sequences in the sample, roughly 19% are singletons; the top ten hold 15%. These data are taken from a study of vaccination and CD4 T cells after COVID-19. At the level of the study: The stimulus for the cells was overlapping spike peptides derived from SARS-CoV-2, HCoV-NL63, HCoV-OC43 and HCoV-229E.

The sample's treatment: 10-day PBMC culture with coronavirus spike peptide pools or control peptides (ViraFEST assay). Expansion of antigen-specific T cells with peptide pools by ViraFEST preceded sequencing of TCRs. Around 2.1 million PBMCs went into each well for culture with approximately 9.8 IU/ml IL-2 and 7.5 to 10 ug/ml peptide pools. The CDR3 runs 15 residues. Germline V CDR1 and CDR2: SSHAT, FNYEAQ (reference sequence). The TCR comes from a human donor who had recovered from COVID-19. The sample was CD4+ T cells from blood, cultured in vitro. The chain is built from TRBV7-7 and TRBJ2-7; the match to TRBD1 covers 9 bases. CDR3 bases: TGTGCTAGCAGTCCGGGACAGGGAAAGTTTAGCGAGCAGTACTTC. It translates to CASSPGQGKFSEQYF.